This paragraph reports one TCR beta chain. These data are taken from a study of blood T cell repertoires in COVID-19. About the research overall: From the United States, Italy and Spain came samples of acute and convalescent COVID-19. PBMCs, B-cell-depleted T cells, or T cells were the source of the cDNA or gDNA that made up the material.

Original methodology: Estimates of nucleated cell counts were drawn from the amplification of reference gene primers. Method: immunoSEQ multiplex PCR; TCRdb's copy keeps in-frame clones and lacks some. V and J calls and clone size are copied from that table; D and trimming were computed from the DNA. Here the sample spans more than 95,000 clones, 75% to 90% being singletons. Trimming removed 8 bases at V and 6 bases at J, with 10 bases between. Germline V gene data show CDR1 as LNHNV and CDR2 as YYDKDF (reference sequence). The CDR3 is 12 residues long. The sequence derives from a man aged 45-60 years with acute or convalescent COVID-19. This sequence joins TRBV15 and TRBJ2-2; unclear D gene. What was sequenced was peripheral blood. The CDR3, as DNA: TGTGCCACCCATAAGAGATCCGGGGAGCTGTTTTTT. Amino acids: CATHKRSGELFF.